The present entry profiles one T cell receptor (beta chain) with its context. Germline V gene lookup returns CDR1 SGHRS and CDR2 YFSETQ. This CDR3 contains 15 residues. V shed 0 bases and J 5 bases; nucleotides not matched to a gene: 8. TCRdb's table, derived via immunoSEQ multiplex PCR, lists solely in-frame clones and lacks some. The repertoire holds some 130,000 clones, 90% seen once, with 2% to 3% in the top ten. This record belongs to a study of control samples from healthy donors and cancer patients. J is TRBJ2-7 and V is TRBV5-1; 7 bases align to TRBD1. Sequencing was performed on blood. The clonotype comes from a man in his forties or fifties in good health. CDR3 coding DNA: TGCGCCAGCAGCTTGGTAGGCCAGGGGGTCCACGAGCAGTACTTC. Translation: CASSLVGQGVHEQYF.